This T cell receptor beta chain was documented in a study of technical replicates of blood from a handful of donors. The CDR3 runs 15 residues. Germline V gives CDR1 SEHNR, CDR2 FQNEAQ (reference sequence). With 4 bases clipped from V and 8 bases from J, the junction kept 13 bases outside the gene matches. TCRdb keeps only in-frame clones here, not all; method: immunoSEQ multiplex PCR. Among tens of thousands of clones listed, 95% to 96% were seen once. The TCR sequence derives from a human donor in good health. Sequenced input: T cells isolated from PBMCs. The chain links TRBV7-9 to TRBJ1-2; 7 nucleotides agree with TRBD1. CDR3 coding DNA: TGTGCCAGCAGCTCCAACACACACAGGGGAGAAGGCTACACCTTC. It codes for CASSSNTHRGEGYTF.